Listed below are T cell receptor beta chains from one sample, sequenced in a study of cytomegalovirus exposure and HLA in healthy donors. TCRdb keeps only in-frame clones here, not all; method: immunoSEQ multiplex PCR. Of roughly 180,000 clones detected, roughly three quarters appear once; the ten largest clones hold around 14%. Source material: PBMCs. These receptors came from a woman in her forties or fifties in good health and CMV-seropositive. Both conserved end residues are part of each CDR3. A D gene is named only where the DNA matches it firmly.

j_gene | len | v_gene | d_gene | CDR3aa | CDR3nt
TRBJ2-7 | 17 | TRBV9 | TRBD1 | CASSAPAGQGAGGEQYF | TGTGCCAGCAGCGCGCCAGCCGGACAGGGGGCAGGTGGTGAGCAGTACTTC
TRBJ2-3 | 16 | TRBV7-3 | TRBD2 | CASSLGAGGSTDTQYF | TGTGCCAGCAGCTTAGGGGCGGGGGGTTCCACAGATACGCAGTATTTT
TRBJ1-1 | 17 | TRBV9 | TRBD1 | CASSASRTGVRDTEAFF | TGTGCCAGCAGTGCCTCCCGGACAGGGGTTCGGGACACTGAAGCTTTCTTT
TRBJ1-2 | 12 | TRBV6-1 | TRBD1 | CATKGQGYGYTF | TGTGCCACCAAGGGACAGGGATATGGCTACACCTTC
TRBJ1-3 | 15 | TRBV6-5 | TRBD1 | CASKQTGHSGNTIYF | TGTGCCAGCAAACAGACAGGGCACAGTGGAAACACCATATATTTT
TRBJ1-4 | 14 | TRBV7-9 | - | CSSSRSVVGEKLFF | TGTTCCAGCAGCCGTTCTGTGGTCGGTGAAAAACTGTTTTTT
TRBJ1-3 | 14 | TRBV29-1 | - | CSVRGGASGNTIYF | TGCAGCGTTAGAGGGGGGGCTTCTGGAAACACCATATATTTT
TRBJ2-1 | 15 | TRBV10-1 | TRBD1 | CASSEFGTGDNEQFF | TGCGCCAGCAGTGAGTTCGGGACAGGGGACAATGAGCAGTTCTTC
TRBJ1-2 | 15 | TRBV4-1 | - | CASSQAGGGTIGYTF | TGCGCCAGCAGCCAAGCTGGGGGAGGGACTATCGGCTACACCTTC
TRBJ2-5 | 12 | TRBV6-4 | - | CASSRLGETQYF | TGTGCCAGCAGTCGGCTAGGAGAGACCCAGTACTTC